This TCR beta chain was identified during a study of T-cell reconstitution after alpha-beta-depleted transplantation in children. Preparation of the TCRbeta library involved a method that used unique molecular identifiers. TCRdb reanalysed the PCR reads using MiXCR and keeps one entry per CDR3 protein. The table records a few hundred thousand distinct CDR3 sequences, 27% of them present only once. This clonotype turned up a few times. In germline, CDR1 is SGHKS, CDR2 YYEKEE (reference sequence). This CDR3 is built from 10 residues. The V end was cut by 4 bases, the J end by 9 bases, with 5 bases between.

This specimen was PBMCs, taken before TCRalphabeta/CD19-depleted stem cell transplant. This chain links TRBV5-5 with TRBJ2-1; D not resolved. The receptor's source is a boy in the first two years of life with Wiskott-Aldrich syndrome, due to receive a stem cell transplant. In DNA, the CDR3 is TGTGCCAGCAGCCCCTTTGAGCAGTTCTTC. It encodes CASSPFEQFF.